Listed here is a single T cell receptor beta chain. Its antigen remains unknown. The sample originates from a study of chemoradiotherapy in HPV16-positive cancers. TCRdb's table, derived via immunoSEQ multiplex PCR, lists solely in-frame clones and lacks some. The profile shows some 29,000 clones, roughly 93% of them singletons. Study-level results: During treatment, candidate HPV-specific clones and E7-related motifs expanded in tumor. Only a couple of HPV16-positive patients supplied the functional HPV-specificity definition.

Repeated repertoire sampling spanned the course of chemoradiotherapy. The CDR3 spans 14 residues. Germline V lookup: CDR1 SGHTA, CDR2 FQGNSA. V was pared by 5 bases and J by 1 base, with 11 bases between. The chain links TRBV7-2 to TRBJ1-1, with D possibly TRBD1 on 5 matching bases. The material was blood, obtained from a patient who underwent chemoradiotherapy. This TCR was sampled from a human donor with HPV-associated anogenital cancer. This chain's CDR3 is CASSEYRRNTEAFF. DNA for the CDR3: TGTGCCAGCAGCGAGTACAGGAGGAACACTGAAGCTTTCTTT.